This T cell receptor (beta chain) was observed in a study of T-cell reconstitution after alpha-beta-depleted transplantation in children. The authors prepared the TCRbeta library with unique molecular identifiers. From the PCR reads, TCRdb called clonotypes with MiXCR, one entry per CDR3 protein. The sample contains 190,000 or so distinct CDR3 sequences, less than 8% of which appear only once. The CDR3 has 12 residues. Deletions cut 3 bases from V and 0 bases from J, with 5 bases between. The germline CDR1 and CDR2 sequences are DFQATT and SNEGSKA (reference sequence). This clonotype was seen repeatedly, ten times or more.

The clonotype originates from a human donor who donated a stem cell graft to a child with Wiskott-Aldrich syndrome. The source was PBMCs from the stem cell graft donor, collected from the stem cell graft. The V gene is TRBV20-1, the J gene TRBJ1-2; possibly TRBD1 for D (5 bases). The CDR3 DNA follows: TGCAGTGCTAGGACAGCTAACTATGGCTACACCTTC. It specifies CSARTANYGYTF.